One sample yielded the 2 T cell receptor beta chains listed below, sequenced in a study of blood T cells in healthy people across ages. A sample-barcoded 5' primer and a J-beta primer mix were used in a second PCR of about 6 to 11 cycles. TCRdb re-called the 5' RACE reads with MiXCR, one entry per CDR3 protein. The sample has over a million distinct CDR3 sequences, approximately 59% seen once. Material: blood. The receptors were sampled from a man between 18 and 29 years old in good health.

For this clonotype: The junction departs from the called germline gene at one end, perhaps through a read error. This chain connects TRBV29-1 to TRBJ2-4, with D tentatively TRBD1 (5 bases). The J call may not be correct, given that the DNA end is closer to TRBJ2-7. The germline V gene encodes CDR1 SQVTM and CDR2 ANQGSEA. The CDR3 spans 14 residues. CDR3 sequence reads: CSAEPTENSYEQYF. Here the CDR3 DNA reads TGCAGCGCTGAACCGACAGAGAACTCCTACGAGCAGTACTTC.

The V call is TRBV7-2, the J call TRBJ2-5, with 7 nucleotides matching TRBD2. Trimming took 3 bases from V and 11 from J; bases not matched to a gene: 18. The germline CDR1 and CDR2 sequences are SGHTA and FQGNSA. There are 16 residues in the CDR3. The chain's CDR3 is CASSLISGRTSREQYF. CDR3 DNA: TGTGCCAGCAGCTTGATTAGCGGGCGGACGTCTAGGGAGCAGTACTTC.